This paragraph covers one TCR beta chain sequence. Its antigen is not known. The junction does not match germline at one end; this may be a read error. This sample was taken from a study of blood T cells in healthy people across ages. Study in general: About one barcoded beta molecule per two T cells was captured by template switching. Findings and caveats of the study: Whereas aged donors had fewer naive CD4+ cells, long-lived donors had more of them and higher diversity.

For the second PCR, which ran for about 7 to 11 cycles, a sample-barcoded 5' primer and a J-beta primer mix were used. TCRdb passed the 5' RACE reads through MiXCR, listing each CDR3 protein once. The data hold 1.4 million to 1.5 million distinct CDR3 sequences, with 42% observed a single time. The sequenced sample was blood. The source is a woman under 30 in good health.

The chain's CDR3 is CASSGGGGGSYNGQFF. For the CDR3, the DNA is TGCGCCAGCAGCGGGGGAGGGGGGGGCTCGTACAATGGGCAGTTCTTC. The V gene is TRBV5-1, the J gene TRBJ2-1, with D perhaps TRBD2 (7 bases). The CDR3 contains 16 residues. Germline CDR1 is SGHRS and CDR2 is YFSETQ.